This record concerns one TCR beta chain sequence. This clonotype has a handful of counts. No cognate antigen has been identified for it. Base-call qualities are not available, and no considerably larger clone is one nucleotide away. The data were taken from a study of response to subunit inactivated influenza vaccine (dated by TCRdb to between 2018 and 2020). General notes on the study: The study used deep quantitative T cell receptor repertoire profiling to track responses to a trivalent subunit inactivated influenza vaccine. Study-wide findings and limitations: The authors suggested that each seasonal influenza vaccination may recruit only a limited number of new T cells.

The library relied on RT-PCR. Sequencing took place on an Illumina HiSeq 2500. The raw public reads went through TCRdb reprocessing: fastp at Q25, MiXCR clone calling, in-frame beta chains kept. Rows are combined by CDR3 protein, so each entry shows the most common genes and DNA. The sample yields hundreds of thousands of distinct CDR3 sequences; roughly 10% were counted once. The top ten clonotypes cover about 10% of the sample. From V the trimming removes 3 bases and from J it removes 4 bases, while the gene matches leave 3 bases of the junction unaccounted for. The CDR3 holds 14 amino acids from the cysteine to the phenylalanine. This entry keeps only the CDR3 DNA: 42 bases, framed from base 1. The germline V gene encodes CDR1 KGHSH and CDR2 LQKENI.

Rearrangement joined TRBV18 to TRBJ2-4; 7 central bases correspond to TRBD1. This TCR was recovered from a man over 45 who received an inactivated influenza vaccine. Donor details come from another sample of the same person, matched by shared clones. This sample comprised PBMCs from blood, obtained on the day of vaccination. For the CDR3, the sequence is CASSPSTGKNIQYF. The DNA reads TGTGCCAGCTCACCTTCGACAGGGAAAAACATTCAGTACTTC.